This is a list of T cell receptor beta chains from one sample in a study of T cell repertoires in cytomegalovirus infection. These receptors are not linked to any known antigen. A single record per CDR3 protein comes from TCRdb applying MiXCR to the reads. The sample shows fewer than 900,000 distinct CDR3 sequences, almost 30% of them seen only once. This specimen consisted of cultured CD8+ T cells from PBMCs, obtained from culture after CMV antigen stimulation. These receptors were obtained from a human donor in good health (CMV status not recorded). Some clones in this sample may be carry-over from other donors' samples. Both conserved end residues are part of each CDR3. A D gene is named only where the DNA matches it firmly. The size entry is marked missing in some rows and otherwise reads once, few, many or a size class.

13 | TRBJ2-3 | TRBV7-6 | - | - | TGTGCCAGCAGCTTACCCTACGAAGATACGCAGTATTTT | CASSLPYEDTQYF
18 | TRBJ2-1 | TRBV4-1 | few | TRBD2 | TGCGCCAGCAGCCAGCTTCGAACGGGACTAGCGGGGGACAATGAGCAGTTCTTC | CASSQLRTGLAGDNEQFF
11 | TRBJ2-1 | TRBV29-1 | - | - | TGCAGCTCGCTCCGGGACATCGAGCAGTTCTTC | CSSLRDIEQFF
14 | TRBJ2-3 | TRBV6-2/TRBV6-3 | - | - | TGTGCCAGCAGTTACGTCCTAGTAACAGATACGCAGTATTTT | CASSYVLVTDTQYF
16 | TRBJ1-5 | TRBV19 | - | - | TGTGCCAGTAGTACGGGCGGAAGGGGTCCAAGGCAGCCCCAGCATTTT | CASSTGGRGPRQPQHF
13 | TRBJ2-7 | TRBV12-3/TRBV12-4 | - | - | TGTGCCAGCAGTTTACAGGCCCTCGGCGAGCAGTACTTC | CASSLQALGEQYF
16 | TRBJ2-3 | TRBV4-1 | - | - | TGCGCCAGCAGTTTATCCGGGGGACAGACTGCAGATACGCAGTATTTT | CASSLSGGQTADTQYF
19 | TRBJ2-6 | TRBV7-6 | few | - | TGTGCCAGCAGTTTCTTCGACGGACCGTTTAGCTCTGGGGCCAACGTCCTGACTTTC | CASSFFDGPFSSGANVLTF
14 | TRBJ2-2 | TRBV27 | few | - | TGTGCCAGCAGCAATACAGGGAACACCGGGGAGCTGTTTTTT | CASSNTGNTGELFF
15 | TRBJ1-2 | TRBV10-2 | - | - | TGCGCCAGCAGGGCCCCAGAGAGGGTTGGGGATGGCTACACCTTC | CASRAPERVGDGYTF
16 | TRBJ2-5 | TRBV6-5 | many | TRBD1 | TGTGCCAGCAGTTATTGGGGACAGGGCGGGCAAGAGACCCAGTACTTC | CASSYWGQGGQETQYF
17 | TRBJ2-2 | TRBV10-2 | few | TRBD2 | TGCGCCAGCAGTGTTGGACTAGCGGACATAAACACCGGGGAGCTGTTTTTT | CASSVGLADINTGELFF
12 | TRBJ2-2 | TRBV7-9 | - | - | TGTGCCAGCAGTCCTGGGGCCGGGGAGCTGTTTTTT | CASSPGAGELFF
13 | TRBJ2-1 | TRBV28 | few | - | TGTGCCAGCAGGAAGAGCTCCTACAATGAGCAGTTCTTC | CASRKSSYNEQFF
17 | TRBJ2-3 | TRBV12-3/TRBV12-4 | - | - | TGTGCCAGCAGTCCCGATTACTCGGACAAAGGCAGGGATACGCAGTATTTT | CASSPDYSDKGRDTQYF
19 | TRBJ2-1 | TRBV7-2 | many | TRBD1 | TGTGCCAGCAAACTCATTTATACTTCCGGGACAGAGGCCTACAATGAGCAGTTCTTC | CASKLIYTSGTEAYNEQFF
15 | TRBJ1-1 | TRBV7-3 | - | - | TGTGCCAGCAGCTTAGGGGTTGGGGGGTTCACTGAAGCTTTCTTT | CASSLGVGGFTEAFF
16 | TRBJ1-5 | TRBV20-1 | - | TRBD1 | TGCAGTGCTAGAGATGGGACAGGGTATAGCAATCAGCCCCAGCATTTT | CSARDGTGYSNQPQHF
16 | TRBJ2-7 | TRBV5-1 | few | - | TGCGCCAGCAGCTTGGCCCGGGACGGTGGCTCTTACGAGCAGTACTTC | CASSLARDGGSYEQYF
17 | TRBJ2-3 | TRBV27 | few | TRBD2 | TGTGCCAGCAGTTTGATCGATAGCGGGGAAGACACAGATACGCAGTATTTT | CASSLIDSGEDTDTQYF
16 | TRBJ1-3 | TRBV7-8 | few | TRBD1 | TGTGCCAGCAGCTTATATGGGGGACAGGCTGGAAACACCATATATTTT | CASSLYGGQAGNTIYF
12 | TRBJ2-1 | TRBV7-9 | many | - | TGTGCCAGCACCCGACGGAACAATGAGCAGTTCTTC | CASTRRNNEQFF
15 | TRBJ1-5 | TRBV7-2 | many | TRBD1 | TGTGCCAGCAGCACCCCGGGACAGGGAAGTCAGCCCCAGCATTTT | CASSTPGQGSQPQHF
18 | TRBJ2-3 | TRBV23-1 | - | TRBD2 | TGCGCCAGCAGTCAACCGGGGGGGCCGGGACAAAGCACAGATACGCAGTATTTT | CASSQPGGPGQSTDTQYF
15 | TRBJ1-1 | TRBV7-8 | few | - | TGTGCCAGTCGCCGGCGGCGCGGGGGGCCCACTGAAGCTTTCTTT | CASRRRRGGPTEAFF
12 | TRBJ1-2 | TRBV7-9 | few | TRBD1 | TGTGCCAGCAGCCCGGGACAGGATAGCTACACCTTC | CASSPGQDSYTF
17 | TRBJ2-3 | TRBV2 | - | - | TGTGCCAGCAGTGATCTTGACCCTTTTTCAGGCACAGATACGCAGTATTTT | CASSDLDPFSGTDTQYF
13 | TRBJ2-1 | TRBV6-2/TRBV6-3 | few | - | TGTGCCAGCAGTTCAGGACTCATCGGGGGCCAGTTCTTC | CASSSGLIGGQFF
13 | TRBJ1-1 | TRBV6-6 | few | TRBD1 | TGTGCCAGCAGACCGGGACAGGGTACTGAAGCTTTCTTT | CASRPGQGTEAFF
15 | TRBJ1-5 | TRBV7-6 | - | - | TGTGTCAGCAGCTTACTGGACAGCCCAATACAGCCCCAGCATTTT | CVSSLLDSPIQPQHF
12 | TRBJ1-1 | TRBV7-6 | - | - | TGTGCCAGCAGGGGGAAGAACACTGAAGCTTTCTTT | CASRGKNTEAFF
15 | TRBJ2-7 | TRBV5-1 | - | TRBD1 | TGCGCCAGCAGCCCAAAGGACAGGGGCTTCTACGAGCAGTACTTC | CASSPKDRGFYEQYF
15 | TRBJ2-2 | TRBV6-1 | few | TRBD1 | TGTGCCAGCAGTGAGTGGACAGGAGAGCCCGGGGAGCTGTTTTTT | CASSEWTGEPGELFF
13 | TRBJ2-7 | TRBV27 | few | - | TGTGCCAGCAGCCCCGGACGGTACTACGAGCAGTACTTC | CASSPGRYYEQYF
15 | TRBJ2-3 | TRBV7-2 | few | TRBD2 | TGTGCCAGCAGCCCTCTAGCGGGGGTCCGAGATACGCAGTATTTT | CASSPLAGVRDTQYF
16 | TRBJ2-1 | TRBV7-6 | many | TRBD2 | TGTGCCAGCAGCTTATATCGAGGCGGGGGTTACAATGAGCAGTTCTTC | CASSLYRGGGYNEQFF
17 | TRBJ2-7 | TRBV12-3/TRBV12-4 | few | TRBD2 | TGTGCCAGCAGTCCCGGGACTAGCGGGGGGAGGCAATACGAGCAGTACTTC | CASSPGTSGGRQYEQYF
15 | TRBJ2-5 | TRBV7-6 | - | - | TGTGCCAGCAGCTTAGGTCGCCCTGTGTGGAAGACCCAGTACTTC | CASSLGRPVWKTQYF
13 | TRBJ2-7 | TRBV12-3/TRBV12-4 | - | TRBD2 | TGTGCCAGCAGTTTATGGGGGGGCTACGAGCAGTACTTC | CASSLWGGYEQYF
15 | TRBJ1-3 | TRBV12-3/TRBV12-4 | - | - | TGTGCCAGCAGTTTAAGCTACAGGGCTGGAAACACCATATATTTT | CASSLSYRAGNTIYF
14 | TRBJ1-6 | TRBV5-5 | few | - | TGTGCCAGCTGCCCCGCAGGGTATAATTCACCCCTCCACTTT | CASCPAGYNSPLHF
14 | TRBJ2-3 | TRBV6-6 | - | TRBD2 | TGTGCCAGCAGGATAGGACTAGGCACAGATACGCAGTATTTT | CASRIGLGTDTQYF
17 | TRBJ1-5 | TRBV7-8 | - | - | TGTGCCAGCAGCTTAGCGCACAGGACTTATAGCAATCAGCCCCAGCATTTT | CASSLAHRTYSNQPQHF
15 | TRBJ2-5 | TRBV9 | few | - | TGTGCCAGCAGCGTAGGGCAGGCCCACCAAGAGACCCAGTACTTC | CASSVGQAHQETQYF
18 | TRBJ2-2 | TRBV19 | - | - | TGTGCCAGTAGTATAGGAGAGGGGACATCCCCAGACCCCGGGGAGCTGTTTTTT | CASSIGEGTSPDPGELFF
15 | TRBJ2-5 | TRBV6-5 | - | - | TGTGCCAGCAGTTCAAGGGGCCCCAAAGGAGAGACCCAGTACTTC | CASSSRGPKGETQYF
15 | TRBJ1-1 | TRBV19 | - | TRBD1 | TGTGCCAGTACCCCTTTTGGACAGGCGAACACTGAAGCTTTCTTT | CASTPFGQANTEAFF
14 | TRBJ1-1 | TRBV19 | few | - | TGTGCCAGTAAGACCGCTGGTTTGAACACTGAAGCTTTCTTT | CASKTAGLNTEAFF
15 | TRBJ2-7 | TRBV7-9 | - | - | TGTGCCAGCAGCTTAGCGCTAGAGGAAGGACGGGGGCAGTACTTC | CASSLALEEGRGQYF
17 | TRBJ1-1 | TRBV6-5 | few | - | TGTGCCAGCAGTTACCCTAAGCAGGACGGAGGAGGGACTGAAGCTTTCTTT | CASSYPKQDGGGTEAFF
15 | TRBJ1-4 | TRBV9 | - | TRBD1 | TGTGCCAGCAGCGGACAGGGGGCTGAGAGTGAAAAACTGTTTTTT | CASSGQGAESEKLFF
10 | TRBJ2-5 | TRBV7-9 | many | - | TGTGCCAGCGGACCCGAGACCCAGTACTTC | CASGPETQYF
16 | TRBJ1-1 | TRBV7-9 | few | TRBD1 | TGTGCCAGCAGCTTACTGGTAATCGGGGGACAGAATGAAGCTTTCTTT | CASSLLVIGGQNEAFF
14 | TRBJ1-1 | TRBV29-1 | - | TRBD1 | TGCAGCGTTCGGTCAGGGGGAACGAACACTGAAGCTTTCTTT | CSVRSGGTNTEAFF
16 | TRBJ2-2 | TRBV20-1 | few | TRBD2 | TGCAGTGCTAGATATAGCGGGGAGAAGGACACCGGGGAGCTGTTTTTT | CSARYSGEKDTGELFF
15 | TRBJ2-1 | TRBV6-5 | few | TRBD2 | TGTGCCAGCAGTTACCGGGGGGGGGCGCACAATGAGCAGTTCTTC | CASSYRGGAHNEQFF
14 | TRBJ1-1 | TRBV6-6 | few | - | TGTGCCAGCAGTTCGAACCAGGGAGGCACTGAAGCTTTCTTT | CASSSNQGGTEAFF
15 | TRBJ1-2 | TRBV5-5 | - | - | TGTGCCAGCAGCCCCGCGAGTCCGAGGTCTAATGGCTACACCTTC | CASSPASPRSNGYTF
17 | TRBJ1-2 | TRBV7-2 | few | TRBD1 | TGTGCCAGCAGCTTCGGCTGGGGGGGACAGGCTAACTATGGCTACACCTTC | CASSFGWGGQANYGYTF
15 | TRBJ1-6 | TRBV11-2 | many | TRBD1 | TGTGCCAGCAGCTCCGGACAGGGTTATAATTCACCCCTCCACTTT | CASSSGQGYNSPLHF